The T cell receptor (beta chain) described here comes from a study of cytotoxic CD8 clonotypes in ibrutinib-treated CLL. Study results and limitations: Public clonotypes showed up rarely, and on treatment they shrank or held steady.

Sequenced by immunoSEQ multiplex PCR; TCRdb stores in-frame clones only, minus some. The sample includes 150,000 or so clones, 70% to 90% of them seen just once. With regard to this clone: Antigen: not known.

The TCR originated in a human donor with chronic lymphocytic leukemia. The sequencing used PBMCs, collected after 36 months of ibrutinib treatment.

Here the CDR3 DNA reads TGCAGCGTTGCTTTAGCGAAAGATACGCAGTATTTT. Encoded protein: CSVALAKDTQYF. The V call is TRBV29-1, the J call TRBJ2-3, with D perhaps TRBD2 (5 bases). The CDR3 runs to 12 residues. Trimming stripped 4 bases from V and 5 bases from J, with 10 bases between. Germline assignment: CDR1 SQVTM and CDR2 ANQGSEA.